The 6 T cell receptor beta chains given below trace back to one sample, sequenced in a study of metastatic and nonmetastatic thyroid tumors. Patients underwent thyroid surgery, and none had received any treatment before it. Through MiXCR, TCRdb re-clonotyped the PCR reads. Among about 21,000 clones listed, over 20% were seen once. Sequenced material: adjacent normal tissue. Receptors were obtained from a female donor with papillary thyroid cancer or a benign thyroid nodule (not recorded which). Some clones in this sample may be carry-over from other donors' samples.

Within the sample, this clone is medium-sized. This chain connects TRBV10-1 to TRBJ2-5; D assignment may be TRBD1 or TRBD2 (5 bases each). The V gene's germline CDR1 is WNHNN and CDR2 SYGVQD (reference sequence). This CDR3 has 14 amino acids. The V end was cut by 8 bases, the J end by 7 bases, with 20 bases between. Written as DNA, the CDR3 is TGCGCCAGCGGGCCGGGGCTCGCGGTGGGGACCCAGTACTTC. It codes for CASGPGLAVGTQYF.

The chain links TRBV11-2 to TRBJ2-1; possible D gene TRBD2, 6 bases. CDR1 SGHAT and CDR2 FQNNGV come from the germline V gene. Trimming stripped 5 bases from V and 6 bases from J, with 17 bases between. The CDR3 covers 15 residues. The CDR3 spells CASSSRLGPGNEQFF. CDR3 in DNA: TGTGCCAGCAGCAGCAGACTAGGGCCGGGCAATGAGCAGTTCTTC.

CDR3 loop: CASSDRDRGRGWAEAFF. Written as DNA, the CDR3 is TGTGCCAGCAGTGACCGGGACAGGGGTAGGGGGTGGGCTGAAGCTTTCTTT. The rearrangement uses TRBV6-1 and TRBJ1-1, with 10 nucleotides matching TRBD1. Per the germline V gene, CDR1 is MNHNS and CDR2 is SASEGT. The V segment lost 3 bases and the J segment 6 bases; nucleotides outside the gene matches: 13. CDR3 length equals 17 residues.

Concerning this clone: Being one base from a much bigger clone, this may be a read error. The chain has TRBV4-2 and TRBJ2-5, with TRBD1 matching over 11 bases. V gave up 6 bases and J gave up 5 bases; unmatched junction bases: 20. Germline V gene data show CDR1 as LGHNA and CDR2 as YNFKEQ. This CDR3 has 19 amino acids. The CDR3 region is CASRLRDRGSQEGQETQYF. The CDR3 bases are TGTGCCAGCAGACTCCGGGACAGGGGGTCCCAGGAGGGCCAGGAGACCCAGTACTTC.

A few counts support this clone. CDR3 region: CASRDVPNYEQYF. CDR3 nucleotides: TGTGCCAGCCGGGACGTTCCGAATTACGAGCAGTACTTC. The V and J genes are TRBV6-1 and TRBJ2-7, with D perhaps being TRBD1 or TRBD2 (5 bases each). CDR3 length equals 13 residues. The V gene lost 8 bases and the J gene lost 4 bases, with 15 bases spanning the gap. Germline assignment: CDR1 MNHNS and CDR2 SASEGT.

The CDR3, as DNA: TGCGCCAGCAGCTTGGTTGTGGGGGGCGAGCAGTACTTC. Amino acids: CASSLVVGGEQYF. The chain carries TRBV5-1 and TRBJ2-7; TRBD2 might be the D (6 bases). The CDR3 extends over 13 amino acids. Germline CDR1 reads SGHRS; CDR2 reads YFSETQ. The V end was cut by 0 bases, the J end by 6 bases, with 10 bases between.